The 26 T cell receptor beta chains presented below share a single source sample, sequenced in a study of blood T cell repertoires in COVID-19 (dated by TCRdb to about 2020). The library was made by the immunoSEQ multiplex PCR assay. What TCRdb holds here is the immuneACCESS table cut down to in-frame rearrangements. Part of the clones is not present; checked against another copy, under half of the missing clones reflect an unresolved V gene, and the others are unexplained. The sample has some 99,000 clones on record, nearly 85% of them singletons. 6% to 7% of the sample goes to the ten largest clones. The sequencing sample was made of peripheral blood. These TCRs come from a woman in her 50s with acute or convalescent COVID-19.

The chain employs TRBV25-1 and TRBJ2-2; TRBD1 matches 8 bases. Germline V CDR1 and CDR2: MGHDK, SYGVNS. The CDR3 has 16 amino acids. Germline trimming cut 5 bases from V and 4 bases from J; bases unmatched to any gene: 9. The DNA of the CDR3 is TGTGCCAGCAGTACCCAGGGGGCGCCGGTCACCGGGGAGCTGTTTTTT. This gives the protein CASSTQGAPVTGELFF.

This clone was detected a few times. The rearrangement links TRBV5-1 to TRBJ1-4; maybe TRBD1 (5 bases). Trimming took off 0 bases at V and 1 base at J, with 7 bases between the two ends. The germline CDR1 and CDR2 sequences are SGHRS and YFSETQ. The CDR3 is 15 residues long. In DNA form, the CDR3 reads TGCGCCAGCAGCTTGGCCAGGGAAACTAATGAAAAACTGTTTTTT. It is translated as CASSLARETNEKLFF.

The gene calls are TRBV19 and TRBJ1-5; unclear D gene. The CDR3 has 14 amino acids. V lost 3 bases and J 5 bases, leaving 11 bases between the germline ends. CDR1 is LNHDA, CDR2 SQIVND, per germline (reference sequence). CDR3 sequence: CASSIGIGDQPQHF. Written as DNA, the CDR3 is TGTGCCAGTAGTATTGGGATCGGGGATCAGCCCCAGCATTTT.

The V and J genes are TRBV18 and TRBJ1-2, with no clear D. This CDR3 has 14 amino acids. V lost 1 base and J lost 0, with 6 bases in between. Germline loops: CDR1 KGHSH, CDR2 LQKENI. This CDR3 reads CASSPQTANYGYTF. As DNA, the CDR3 is TGTGCCAGCTCACCACAAACAGCTAACTATGGCTACACCTTC.

V gene TRBV14 combines with J gene TRBJ2-5; the D is unclear. Between the trimmed V and J ends, which lost 2 bases and 2 bases, there was a span of 6 bases. Looked up from germline, CDR1 is SGHDN and CDR2 is FVKESK. The CDR3 has 13 amino acids. This CDR3 is CASSQNLQETQYF. In DNA, the CDR3 is TGTGCCAGCAGCCAAAACTTACAAGAGACCCAGTACTTC.

The gene calls are TRBV7-9 and TRBJ1-2; D uncertain. Germline assignment: CDR1 SEHNR and CDR2 FQNEAQ (reference sequence). The CDR3 totals 14 residues. Trimming cost V 6 bases and J 5 bases, with 16 bases left between them. In DNA, the CDR3 is TGTGCCAGCAGTCCATCGTCGGCAGCGTATGGCTACACCTTC. As protein: CASSPSSAAYGYTF.

J is TRBJ2-4 and V is TRBV4-2, with TRBD2 as a possible D gene (7 bases). V was cut by 8 bases and J by 0 bases, with 23 bases left in between. This CDR3 contains 18 residues. Germline loops: CDR1 LGHNA, CDR2 YNFKEQ. CDR3 nucleotides: TGTGCCAGCGAAAGGGGGGGGCCTTCTACGCTAGCCAAAAACATTCAGTACTTC. Protein sequence: CASERGGPSTLAKNIQYF.

This sequence joins TRBV7-2 and TRBJ1-1; 8 bases match TRBD1. Germline V CDR1 and CDR2: SGHTA, FQGNSA. The CDR3 covers 18 residues. V lost 5 bases and J lost 0; bases outside the gene matches: 14. CDR3 sequence: CASSPLRQGSGMNTEAFF. The CDR3, as DNA: TGTGCCAGCAGCCCCTTACGACAGGGGAGTGGAATGAACACTGAAGCTTTCTTT.

The chain carries TRBV6-1 and TRBJ2-3; D ambiguous. CDR1 is MNHNS, CDR2 SASEGT, per germline. Trimming removed 1 base at V and 1 base at J, with 6 bases between. The CDR3 loop spans 14 amino acids. CDR3 sequence reads: CASSEDVGTDTQYF. In DNA form, the CDR3 reads TGTGCCAGCAGTGAAGACGTAGGCACAGATACGCAGTATTTT.

V is TRBV19 and J is TRBJ2-1; TRBD2 matches 7 bases. Germline lookup yields CDR1 LNHDA and CDR2 SQIVND (reference sequence). The CDR3 runs to 17 residues. V lost 0 bases and J lost 5; bases outside the gene matches: 10. The CDR3 sequence: CASSIDPWGGAHNEQFF. The CDR3 nucleotides read TGTGCCAGTAGTATAGATCCTTGGGGGGGAGCACACAATGAGCAGTTCTTC.

The rearrangement uses TRBV9 and TRBJ2-3, with TRBD2 matching 7 bases. V dropped 3 bases and J dropped 2; count of bases not matched to a gene: 9. CDR3 length: 16 amino acids. Germline V CDR1 and CDR2: SGDLS, YYNGEE. For the CDR3, the DNA is TGTGCCAGCAGCGGGGGGGGAACGTCCCTCACAGATACGCAGTATTTT. Translated: CASSGGGTSLTDTQYF.

The J gene is TRBJ1-2, the V gene TRBV18, with D hard to call. Germline lookup yields CDR1 KGHSH and CDR2 LQKENI. V lost 3 bases and J 0 bases, leaving 8 bases between the germline ends. There are 14 residues in the CDR3. The CDR3 DNA reads as TGTGCCAGCTCACCCGGTCCTACTAACTATGGCTACACCTTC. As protein: CASSPGPTNYGYTF.

The chain recombines TRBV6-5 with TRBJ2-3, with 11 bases fitting TRBD1. J lost 7 bases, V lost 2 bases, and 2 bases had no gene match. Germline loops: CDR1 MNHEY, CDR2 SVGAGI. The CDR3 is 14 residues long. This CDR3 is CASSYGQGAYTQYF. The CDR3 nucleotides read TGTGCCAGCAGTTACGGACAGGGGGCTTATACGCAGTATTTT.

This chain joins TRBV24-1 and TRBJ2-7, with D hard to call. Trimming cost V 1 base and J 6 bases, with 9 bases left between them. The CDR3 is 13 residues long. Germline CDR1 reads KGHDR; CDR2 reads SFDVKD. The CDR3 loop reads CATSDFPVGEQYF. The CDR3, as DNA: TGTGCCACCAGTGATTTCCCAGTTGGCGAGCAGTACTTC.

This clone was seen a handful of times. The CDR3 end shows no conserved phenylalanine or tryptophan, and so a read error is likely. The DNA is omitted, as the CDR3 cannot be located on it reliably, and the CDR3 follows TCRdb's listing. The chain joins TRBV7-3 to TRBJ1-2; the tabulated D call, TRBD1, remains unverified against the DNA. The CDR3 totals 12 residues, both ends included. Germline V gene data show CDR1 as SGHTA and CDR2 as FQGTGA. CDR3 sequence: CASSLQGQGWTI.

This clone was seen only a few times. The rearrangement links TRBV6-6 to TRBJ1-1, with D possibly TRBD1 on 5 matching bases. The CDR3 is made up of 15 amino acids. CDR1 and CDR2 from the germline V gene are MNHNY and SVGAGI (reference sequence). V was shortened by 7 bases and J by 7 bases, with 22 bases between the two germline ends. CDR3 sequence reads: CASNPGGVRGDEAFF. The CDR3 DNA is TGTGCCAGCAACCCTGGGGGGGTCCGGGGTGATGAAGCTTTCTTT.

This chain links TRBV6-6 with TRBJ2-5; D might be TRBD2 (5 bases). Germline V gives CDR1 MNHNY, CDR2 SVGAGI (reference sequence). Trimming shortened V by 5 bases and J by 5 bases, and 18 bases separated the two germline ends. This CDR3 comprises 15 residues. As DNA, the CDR3 is TGTGCCAGCAGTCAGGACCCTATTAAGCGGGAGACCCAGTACTTC. It translates to CASSQDPIKRETQYF.

The chain is built from TRBV7-2 and TRBJ2-1, with 7 positions matching TRBD2. This CDR3 contains 16 residues. Germline V gives CDR1 SGHTA, CDR2 FQGNSA. The J segment lost 1 base and the V segment lost 1 base, leaving 4 bases of the junction unmatched. The CDR3 region has the DNA TGTGCCAGCAGCTTAGGGGTCGGGGGGTCCTACAATGAGCAGTTCTTC. This translates into CASSLGVGGSYNEQFF.

The chain is built from TRBV6-5 and TRBJ1-1, with D perhaps TRBD1 (6 bases). Germline CDR1 is MNHEY and CDR2 is SVGAGI. V was clipped by 7 bases and J by 5 bases, with 17 bases between them. This CDR3 is built from 14 residues. The CDR3: CASNLEQGWTEAFF. The CDR3 DNA sequence: TGTGCCAGCAACCTTGAACAGGGTTGGACTGAAGCTTTCTTT.

The chain is built from TRBV18 and TRBJ1-2; 10 bases fit TRBD1. V gave up 5 bases and J gave up 4 bases; unmatched junction bases: 7. The CDR3 has 15 amino acids. Per germline, CDR1 KGHSH and CDR2 LQKENI. The CDR3 nucleotides read TGTGCCAGCTCAGTAGACAGGGGGCGTTTCTATGGCTACACCTTC. It is translated as CASSVDRGRFYGYTF. Looking up the rest from reference TRBV18 and TRBJ1-2 gives the full variable domain: NAGVMQNPRHLVRRRGQEARLRCSPMKGHSHVYWYRQLPEEGLKFMVYLQKENIIDESGMPKERFSAEFPKEGPSILRIQQVVRGDSAAYFCASSVDRGRFYGYTFGSGTRLTVV.

The chain couples TRBV7-2 to TRBJ1-6; possibly TRBD1 for D (5 bases). Germline CDR1 is SGHTA and CDR2 is FQGNSA. Trimming pared 2 bases from V and 6 bases from J, leaving 8 bases between. This CDR3 has 14 residues. CDR3 loop: CASSLMTVNSPLHF. The CDR3, as DNA: TGTGCCAGCAGCTTAATGACAGTTAATTCACCCCTCCACTTT.

The chain is built from TRBV3-1 (or the pseudogene TRBV3-2) and TRBJ1-2, with 8 bases fitting TRBD1. This CDR3 spans 14 amino acids. Looked up from germline, CDR1 is LGHDT and CDR2 is YNNKEL (reference sequence). Losses at the gene ends were 6 bases for V and 6 bases for J; bases not matched to a gene: 9. This chain's CDR3 is CASSLQGAKDGYTF. The DNA of the CDR3 is TGTGCCAGCAGTCTCCAGGGGGCGAAGGATGGCTACACCTTC.

The rearrangement joins TRBV7-9 to TRBJ1-4, with 7 bases identical to TRBD1. Trimming cost V 5 bases and J 8 bases; bases outside gene matches: 11. This CDR3 region has 15 residues. Germline V lookup: CDR1 SEHNR, CDR2 FQNEAQ (reference sequence). As DNA, the CDR3 is TGTGCCAGCAGCGCCCGACAGGGAGGCGGCGAAAAACTGTTTTTT. Translation gives CASSARQGGGEKLFF.

The V gene is TRBV7-2, the J gene TRBJ2-1; D gene uncertain. The CDR3 sequence is 15 residues long. Germline V gives CDR1 SGHTA, CDR2 FQGNSA. Trimming took off 3 bases at V and 0 bases at J, with 9 bases between the two ends. CDR3 bases: TGTGCCAGCAGCTTCGACACTTCCTCCTACAATGAGCAGTTCTTC. Its protein product is CASSFDTSSYNEQFF.

This sequence joins TRBV3-1 (or the pseudogene TRBV3-2) and TRBJ2-7, with 10 bases lining up with TRBD1. This CDR3 has 14 residues. Germline V gene sequence: CDR1 LGHDT, CDR2 YNNKEL (reference sequence). V shed 4 bases, J shed 3 bases, and the junction held 3 bases outside the gene matches. CDR3 region: CASSPRTGGYEQYF. The CDR3 nucleotides read TGTGCCAGCAGCCCTCGGACAGGGGGCTACGAGCAGTACTTC.

A note on this clone: This same CDR3 is encoded by further DNA sequences in the sample. The gene calls are TRBV6-4 and TRBJ2-2; 10 bases map to TRBD1. CDR3 length: 14 residues. Trimming at V came to 6 bases and at J to 4 bases, leaving 2 bases not matched to a gene. The germline gives CDR1 MRHNA, CDR2 SNTAGT. For the CDR3, the DNA is TGTGCCAGCAGGGGACAGGGGAGCACCGGGGAGCTGTTTTTT. It yields the protein CASRGQGSTGELFF.